This T cell receptor (beta chain) is drawn from a study of Graves' ophthalmopathy and Graves' hyperthyroidism listed by TCRdb under 2018. A note on the overall study: Peripheral blood was collected at initial diagnosis, before any treatment. TCR beta repertoire signatures were used to distinguish Graves' ophthalmopathy from Graves' hyperthyroidism and to predict progression to ophthalmopathy. Once sampling was done, hyperthyroidism patients were given methimazole at a starting dose of 30 mg daily, while ophthalmopathy patients were given high-dose intravenous methylprednisolone. An independent validation cohort comprised 18 hyperthyroidism patients and over 15 patients who later progressed from hyperthyroidism to ophthalmopathy. In roughly 6 hyperthyroidism patients, T-cell repertoires of thyroid tissue and blood were compared. For training and testing, the approximately 92 patients in the discovery cohort were randomly divided in a 7:3 ratio. To explore V-J signatures that separate ophthalmopathy from hyperthyroidism, a discovery set of about 98 patients was enrolled, consisting of about 41 with ophthalmopathy and approximately 57 with stable hyperthyroidism. In total, over 130 blood samples were TCR-sequenced: 40 to 45 ophthalmopathy, approximately 75 hyperthyroidism and around 17 hyperthyroidism-to-ophthalmopathy patients.

In its sample, this clonotype was seen many times. What antigen it recognizes has not been identified. Per-base qualities were not stored, and no clone one base away is much larger. CDR1 MNHNS and CDR2 SASEGT are derived from the germline V gene. After removal of 5 bases from V and 2 bases from J, the junction retains 4 bases not matched to a gene. The CDR3 contains 14 residues, cysteine and phenylalanine counted. Only the CDR3 DNA stays, 42 bases, in frame from base 1. The study at large found these results: Sample size was not statistically predetermined, and group allocation was not concealed from the investigators. Among expanded thyroid clonotypes with frequency above 0.001, most also showed up in blood, which suggests that blood repertoires may reflect the thyroid immune response. In cross-validation, the 13-signature model distinguished ophthalmopathy from stable hyperthyroidism with approximately 88% sensitivity and about 81% specificity, and in the test set the corresponding values were roughly 80% and 76%. In validation, the model predicted ophthalmopathy progression with nearly 71% sensitivity and less than 80% specificity; some twelve predicted patients were CT-confirmed with GO in a median of approximately 6.5 months.

TCR beta CDR3 regions were amplified from RNA transcripts for repertoire sequencing. HTBI primers and the Qiagen OneStep RT-PCR kit were used in a first-round RT-PCR, which was followed by a second-round multiplex PCR, size selection and purification. Libraries were sequenced on an Illumina HiSeq2000 using paired-end 100 bp reads. The original pipeline was this. Reads were processed with SOAPnuke, discarding reads with adapters, uncalled bases, mean Phred below 15, or no exact constant-primer or identifier match. High-quality paired reads were merged with COPE v1.2.5. Unique nucleotide sequences were defined as clonotypes and aligned to IMGT TRB V, D and J references using MiTCR v1.1. The analysis was limited to V-J combinations with a frequency above 0.0001, which together covered approximately 99% of the repertoires. For each V-J combination, a TCR clonal expansion and chaos score was defined as the ratio of F50 clonal expansion to chaos observed in the TCRdist matrix. Features were reduced by Welch's t-statistics and random forest to roughly 14 V-J combinations, which fed a naive Bayes classifier. The similarity between thyroid and blood repertoires was quantified using the Morisita-Horn index. The raw public data were reprocessed by TCRdb itself: fastp quality trimming at Q25, MiXCR clonotype calling, in-frame beta chains only. Duplicate CDR3 protein sequences are folded into a single record with the most common DNA and genes. The V and J calls here are based on TCRdb, not the publication. This sample comprises some 380,000 distinct CDR3 sequences, about 16% of them detected only once. The ten most abundant clones make up about 7.3% of the sample.

A patient counted as having stable hyperthyroidism if there was no progression to ophthalmopathy within 18 months of follow-up. Hyperthyroidism patients were newly diagnosed, with disease duration under 2 months, and aged 18 to 65 years. Patients were excluded if they had other autoimmune diseases, uncontrolled infections, pregnancy or lactation. Diagnosis was based on clinical symptoms, serum thyroxine, TRAb, thyroid ultrasound and orbital computed tomography. PBMCs were isolated from around 10 ml of fresh peripheral blood by Ficoll-Paque density gradient centrifugation. Trizol reagent was used to extract the total RNA, and its quality was then checked on an Agilent 2100 Bioanalyzer.

This chain joins TRBV6-1 to TRBJ2-7, with TRBD1 matching 9 junction bases. The source is a woman younger than 35 with stable Graves' hyperthyroidism. Donor details come from another sample of the same person, matched by shared clones. Sequencing input: peripheral blood. Read as DNA, the sequence is TGTGCCAGCAGTCAGACAGGGGGGGCCTACGAGCAGTACTTC. This encodes CASSQTGGAYEQYF.